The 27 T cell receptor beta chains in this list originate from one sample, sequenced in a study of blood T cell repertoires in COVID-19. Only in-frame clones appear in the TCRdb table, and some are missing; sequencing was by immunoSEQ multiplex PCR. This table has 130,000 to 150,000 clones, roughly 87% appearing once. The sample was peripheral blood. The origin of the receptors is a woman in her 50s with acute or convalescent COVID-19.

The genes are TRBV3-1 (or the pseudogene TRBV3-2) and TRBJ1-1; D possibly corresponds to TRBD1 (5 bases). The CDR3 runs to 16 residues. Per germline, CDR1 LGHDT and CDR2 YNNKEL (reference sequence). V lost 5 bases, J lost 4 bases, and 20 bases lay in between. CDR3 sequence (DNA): TGTGCCAGCAGCTCACTCGGCGGGGGTCGGGTCACTGAAGCTTTCTTT. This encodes CASSSLGGGRVTEAFF.

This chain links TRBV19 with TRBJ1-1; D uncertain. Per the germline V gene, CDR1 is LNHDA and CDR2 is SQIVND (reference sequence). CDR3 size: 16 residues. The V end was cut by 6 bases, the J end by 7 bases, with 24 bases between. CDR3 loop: CASRIYSVGSGHEAFF. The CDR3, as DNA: TGTGCCAGTAGAATCTATTCGGTAGGCTCTGGGCATGAAGCTTTCTTT. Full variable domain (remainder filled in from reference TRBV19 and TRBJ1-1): DGGITQSPKYLFRKEGQNVTLSCEQNLNHDAMYWYRQDPGQGLRLIYYSQIVNDFQKGDIAEGYSVSREKKESFPLTVTSAQKNPTAFYLCASRIYSVGSGHEAFFGQGTRLTVV.

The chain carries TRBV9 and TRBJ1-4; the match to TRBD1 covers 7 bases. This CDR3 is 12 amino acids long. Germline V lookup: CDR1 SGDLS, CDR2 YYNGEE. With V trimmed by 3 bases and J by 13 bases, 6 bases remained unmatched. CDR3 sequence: CASSAQGEALFF. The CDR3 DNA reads TGTGCCAGCAGCGCCCAGGGGGAAGCACTGTTTTTT.

The CDR3, as DNA: TGTGCCAGCAGCTTAAACTGGCGACAGGGGATAGACTATGGCTACACCTTC. Translating it yields CASSLNWRQGIDYGYTF. The V gene is TRBV11-2, the J gene TRBJ1-2; 8 nucleotides agree with TRBD1. In germline, CDR1 is SGHAT, CDR2 FQNNGV. CDR3 size: 17 residues. J gave up 3 bases and V 2 bases, and 11 bases lay outside the gene matches. The whole variable domain, remainder taken from reference TRBV11-2 and TRBJ1-2, is EAGVAQSPRYKIIEKRQSVAFWCNPISGHATLYWYQQILGQGPKLLIQFQNNGVVDDSQLPKDRFSAERLKGVDSTLKIQPAKLEDSAVYLCASSLNWRQGIDYGYTFGSGTRLTVV.

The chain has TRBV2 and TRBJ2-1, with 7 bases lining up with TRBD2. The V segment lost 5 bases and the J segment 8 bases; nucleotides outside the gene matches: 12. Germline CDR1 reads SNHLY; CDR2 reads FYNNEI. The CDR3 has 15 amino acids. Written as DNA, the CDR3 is TGTGCCAGCAGTTTCATCTGGGCGGGAGAGGATGAGCAGTTCTTC. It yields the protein CASSFIWAGEDEQFF.

The CDR3 loop is CASTQGGEGSPLHF. CDR3 nucleotide sequence: TGTGCCAGCACCCAGGGAGGGGAAGGTTCACCCCTCCACTTT. The chain uses TRBV11-2 and TRBJ1-6, with D perhaps TRBD1 (5 bases). Germline lookup yields CDR1 SGHAT and CDR2 FQNNGV. V gave up 7 bases and J gave up 9 bases, with 16 bases separating them. This CDR3 spans 14 amino acids.

The chain's CDR3 is CASTTGSAGADTQYF. The DNA of the CDR3 is TGTGCCAGCACCACAGGTTCAGCAGGGGCAGATACGCAGTATTTT. This chain links TRBV28 with TRBJ2-3, with a tentative D call TRBD1 (6 bases). The CDR3 consists of 15 residues. The V gene lost 7 bases and the J gene lost 4 bases, with 18 bases spanning the gap. Germline CDR1 reads MDHEN; CDR2 reads SYDVKM. Looking up the rest from reference TRBV28 and TRBJ2-3 gives the full variable domain: DVKVTQSSRYLVKRTGEKVFLECVQDMDHENMFWYRQDPGLGLRLIYFSYDVKMKEKGDIPEGYSVSREKKERFSLILESASTNQTSMYLCASTTGSAGADTQYFGPGTRLTVL.

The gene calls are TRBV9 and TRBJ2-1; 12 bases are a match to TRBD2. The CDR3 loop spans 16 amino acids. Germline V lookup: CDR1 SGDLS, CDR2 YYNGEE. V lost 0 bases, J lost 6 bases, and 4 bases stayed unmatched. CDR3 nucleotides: TGTGCCAGCAGCGTAGCGTCTAGCGGGAGGGCCAATGAGCAGTTCTTC. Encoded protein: CASSVASSGRANEQFF.

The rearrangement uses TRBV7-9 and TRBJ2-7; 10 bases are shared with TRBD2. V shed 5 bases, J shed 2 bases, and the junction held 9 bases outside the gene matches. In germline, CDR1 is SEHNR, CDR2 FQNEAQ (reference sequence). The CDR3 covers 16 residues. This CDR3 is CASSPTSSGGTYEQYF. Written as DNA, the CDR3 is TGTGCCAGCAGCCCAACTAGTAGCGGGGGGACCTACGAGCAGTACTTC.

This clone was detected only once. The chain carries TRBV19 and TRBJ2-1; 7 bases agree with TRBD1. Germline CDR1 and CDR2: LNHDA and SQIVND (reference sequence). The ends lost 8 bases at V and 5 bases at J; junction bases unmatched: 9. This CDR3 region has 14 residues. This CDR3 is CASCPGTEHNEQFF. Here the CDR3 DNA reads TGTGCCAGTTGTCCCGGGACAGAACACAATGAGCAGTTCTTC.

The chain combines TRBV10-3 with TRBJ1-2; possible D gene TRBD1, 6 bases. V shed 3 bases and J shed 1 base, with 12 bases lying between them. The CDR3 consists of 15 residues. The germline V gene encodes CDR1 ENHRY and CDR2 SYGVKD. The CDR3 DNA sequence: TGTGCCATCAGTGACCAGGGGCTTGGTAACTATGGCTACACCTTC. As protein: CAISDQGLGNYGYTF.

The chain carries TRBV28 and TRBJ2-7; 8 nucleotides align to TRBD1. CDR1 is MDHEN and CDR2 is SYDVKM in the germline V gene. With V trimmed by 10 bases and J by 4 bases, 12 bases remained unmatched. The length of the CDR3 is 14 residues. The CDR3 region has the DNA TGTGCCAACGGACGACAGGGGAGTCATTACGAGCAGTACTTC. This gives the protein CANGRQGSHYEQYF.

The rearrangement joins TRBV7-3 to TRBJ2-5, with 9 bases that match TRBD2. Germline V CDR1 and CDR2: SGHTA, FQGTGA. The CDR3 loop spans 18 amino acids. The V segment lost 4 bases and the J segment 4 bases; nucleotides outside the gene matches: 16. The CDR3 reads CASSSSGNSGSGLETQYF. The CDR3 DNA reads TGTGCCAGCAGCTCTTCGGGAAATAGCGGGAGTGGTCTAGAGACCCAGTACTTC.

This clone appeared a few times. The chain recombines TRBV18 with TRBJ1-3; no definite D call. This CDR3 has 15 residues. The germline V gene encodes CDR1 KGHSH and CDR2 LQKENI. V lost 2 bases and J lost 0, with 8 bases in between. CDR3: CASSPTTSSGNTIYF. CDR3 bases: TGTGCCAGCTCACCAACTACCTCCTCTGGAAACACCATATATTTT.

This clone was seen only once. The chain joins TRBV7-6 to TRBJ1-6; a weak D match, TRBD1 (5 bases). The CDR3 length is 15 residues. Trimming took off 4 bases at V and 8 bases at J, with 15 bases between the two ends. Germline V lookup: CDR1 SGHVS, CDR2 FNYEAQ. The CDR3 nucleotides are TGTGCCAGCAGCTCACTCCGGGGGGGAGATTCACCCCTCCACTTT. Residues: CASSSLRGGDSPLHF.

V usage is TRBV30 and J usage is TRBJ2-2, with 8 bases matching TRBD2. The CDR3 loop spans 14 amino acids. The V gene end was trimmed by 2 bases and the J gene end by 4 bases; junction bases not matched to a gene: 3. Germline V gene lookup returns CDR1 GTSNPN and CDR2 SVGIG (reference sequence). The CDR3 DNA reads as TGTGCCTGGAGTTCACTAGCGGCCACCGGGGAGCTGTTTTTT. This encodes CAWSSLAATGELFF.

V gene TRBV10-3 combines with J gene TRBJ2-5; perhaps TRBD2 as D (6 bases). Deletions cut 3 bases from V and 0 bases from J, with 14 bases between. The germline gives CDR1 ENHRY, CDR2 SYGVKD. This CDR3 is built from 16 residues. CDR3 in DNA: TGTGCCATCAGTGAAACTAGGGCGGGAAACCAAGAGACCCAGTACTTC. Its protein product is CAISETRAGNQETQYF.

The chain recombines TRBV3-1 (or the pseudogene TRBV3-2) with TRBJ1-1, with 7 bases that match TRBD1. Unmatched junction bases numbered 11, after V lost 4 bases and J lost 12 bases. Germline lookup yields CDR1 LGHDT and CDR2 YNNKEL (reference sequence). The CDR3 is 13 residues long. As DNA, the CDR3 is TGTGCCAGCAGCCTTGGGGGACAGACGGCGACTTTCTTT. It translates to CASSLGGQTATFF.

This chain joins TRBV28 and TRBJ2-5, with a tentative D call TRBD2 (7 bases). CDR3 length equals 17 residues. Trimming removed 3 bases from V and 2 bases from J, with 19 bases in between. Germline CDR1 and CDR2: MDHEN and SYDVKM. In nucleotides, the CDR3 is TGTGCCAGCAGTTTCTCCGGGGGGCAGTCTTCACAAGAGACCCAGTACTTC. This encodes CASSFSGGQSSQETQYF.

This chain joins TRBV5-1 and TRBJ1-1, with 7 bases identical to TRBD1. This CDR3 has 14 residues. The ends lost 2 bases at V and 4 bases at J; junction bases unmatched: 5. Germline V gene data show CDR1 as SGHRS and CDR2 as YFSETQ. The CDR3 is CASSFTGVSTEAFF. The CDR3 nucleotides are TGCGCCAGCAGCTTCACAGGGGTCTCCACTGAAGCTTTCTTT.

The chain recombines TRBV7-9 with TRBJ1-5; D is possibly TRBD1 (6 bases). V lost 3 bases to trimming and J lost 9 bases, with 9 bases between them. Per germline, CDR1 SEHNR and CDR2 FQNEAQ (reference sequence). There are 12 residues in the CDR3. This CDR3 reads CASSFSDRPQHF. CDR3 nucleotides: TGTGCCAGCAGCTTCTCGGACAGGCCCCAGCATTTT.

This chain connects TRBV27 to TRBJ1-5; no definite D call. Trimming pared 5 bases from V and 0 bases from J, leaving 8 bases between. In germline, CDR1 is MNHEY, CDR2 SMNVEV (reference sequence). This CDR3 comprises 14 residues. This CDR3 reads CASSLGYSNQPQHF. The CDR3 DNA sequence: TGTGCCAGCAGTCTGGGCTATAGCAATCAGCCCCAGCATTTT.

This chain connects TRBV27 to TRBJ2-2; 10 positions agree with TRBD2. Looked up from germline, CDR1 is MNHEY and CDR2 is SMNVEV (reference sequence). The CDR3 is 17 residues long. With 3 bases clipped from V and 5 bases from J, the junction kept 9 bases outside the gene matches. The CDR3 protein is CASSFLASGSGTGELFF. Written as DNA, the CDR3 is TGTGCCAGCAGTTTTCTGGCTAGCGGGAGTGGGACCGGGGAGCTGTTTTTT.

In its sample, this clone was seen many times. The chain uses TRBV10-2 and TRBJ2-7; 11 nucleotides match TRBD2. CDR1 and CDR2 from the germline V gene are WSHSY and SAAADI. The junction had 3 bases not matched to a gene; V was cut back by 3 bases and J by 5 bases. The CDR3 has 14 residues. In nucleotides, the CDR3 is TGCGCCAGCAGTGATCTAGCGGGGGGCCACGAGCAGTACTTC. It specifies CASSDLAGGHEQYF.

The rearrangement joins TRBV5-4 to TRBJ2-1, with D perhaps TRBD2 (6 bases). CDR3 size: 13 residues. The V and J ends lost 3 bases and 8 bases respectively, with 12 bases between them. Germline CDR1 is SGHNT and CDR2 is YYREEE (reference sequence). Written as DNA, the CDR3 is TGTGCCAGCAGCTCCGGGACTCGGGATGAGCAGTTCTTC. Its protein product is CASSSGTRDEQFF.

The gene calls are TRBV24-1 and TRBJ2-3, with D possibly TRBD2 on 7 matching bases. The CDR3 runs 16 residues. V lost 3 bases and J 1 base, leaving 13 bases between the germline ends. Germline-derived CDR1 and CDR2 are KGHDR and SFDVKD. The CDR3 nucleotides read TGTGCCACCAGTGATGCCCCGGGGGGCGGCACAGATACGCAGTATTTT. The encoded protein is CATSDAPGGGTDTQYF.

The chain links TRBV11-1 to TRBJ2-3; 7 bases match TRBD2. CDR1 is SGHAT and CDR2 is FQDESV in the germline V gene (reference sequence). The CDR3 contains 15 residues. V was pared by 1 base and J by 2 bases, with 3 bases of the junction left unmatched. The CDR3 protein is CASSLGGGPTDTQYF. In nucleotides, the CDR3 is TGTGCCAGCAGCTTAGGGGGGGGACCCACAGATACGCAGTATTTT.